This entry features one TCR beta chain sequence. What it binds is not known. UMI-labeled 5' RACE was the method by which TCR beta libraries were made. TCRdb processed the 5' RACE reads again and assigns one entry to each CDR3 protein, with no DNA. Here the sample table reports roughly 10,000 distinct CDR3 sequences. This entry comes from a study of human CD8 memory T cell subsets. Study observations and caveats: High, similar diversity marked stem-like memory and precursor exhausted T cells but not effector memory cells. Stem-like memory and precursor exhausted T cell repertoires had very little in common with each other.

The CDR3 consists of 14 residues. The term TPEX covered CCR7+ PD-1+ TIGIT+ early memory CD8+ T cells that had exhausted-like traits. Negative magnetic selection enriched total CD8+ T cells. The TCR comes from a human donor in good health. The chain couples TRBV12-3 or TRBV12-4 to TRBJ2-1; TCRdb's D gene call, TRBD2, goes unchecked for lack of DNA. The sample was CD8+ T cells from PBMCs. Here the CDR3 reads CASSRTSGTGEQFF.